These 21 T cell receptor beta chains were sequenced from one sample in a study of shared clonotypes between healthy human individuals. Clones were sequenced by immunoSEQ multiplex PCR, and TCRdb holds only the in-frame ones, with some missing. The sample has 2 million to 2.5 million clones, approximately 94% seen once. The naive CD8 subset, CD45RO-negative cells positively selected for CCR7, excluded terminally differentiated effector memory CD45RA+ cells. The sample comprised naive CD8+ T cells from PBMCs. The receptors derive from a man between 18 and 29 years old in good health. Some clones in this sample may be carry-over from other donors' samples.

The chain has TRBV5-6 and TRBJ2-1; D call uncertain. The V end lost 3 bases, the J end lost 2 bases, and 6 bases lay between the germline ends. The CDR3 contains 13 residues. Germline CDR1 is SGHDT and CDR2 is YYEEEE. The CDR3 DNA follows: TGTGCCAGCAGCTCCACGCCCTACAATGAGCAGTTCTTC. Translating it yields CASSSTPYNEQFF. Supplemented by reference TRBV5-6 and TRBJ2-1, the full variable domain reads DAGVTQSPTHLIKTRGQQVTLRCSPKSGHDTVSWYQQALGQGPQFIFQYYEEEERQRGNFPDRFSGHQFPNYSSELNVNALLLGDSALYLCASSSTPYNEQFFGPGTRLTVL.

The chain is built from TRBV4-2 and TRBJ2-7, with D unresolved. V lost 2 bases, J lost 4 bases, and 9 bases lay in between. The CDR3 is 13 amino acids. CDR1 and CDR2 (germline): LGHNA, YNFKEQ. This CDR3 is CASSQQRGYEQYF. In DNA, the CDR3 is TGTGCCAGCAGCCAACAACGCGGTTACGAGCAGTACTTC.

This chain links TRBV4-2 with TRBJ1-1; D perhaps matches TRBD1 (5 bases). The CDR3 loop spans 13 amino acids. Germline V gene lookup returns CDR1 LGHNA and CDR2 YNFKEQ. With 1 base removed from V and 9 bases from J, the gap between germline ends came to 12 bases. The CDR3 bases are TGTGCCAGCAGCCAAGTAGGGACCGCGAAAGCTTTCTTT. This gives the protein CASSQVGTAKAFF.

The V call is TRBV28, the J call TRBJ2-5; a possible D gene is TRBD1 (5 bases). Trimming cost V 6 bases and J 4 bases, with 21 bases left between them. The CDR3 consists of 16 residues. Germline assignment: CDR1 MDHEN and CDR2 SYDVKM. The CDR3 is CASSPTVLLPGETQYF. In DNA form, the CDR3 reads TGTGCCAGCAGCCCGACAGTACTCTTGCCCGGAGAGACCCAGTACTTC.

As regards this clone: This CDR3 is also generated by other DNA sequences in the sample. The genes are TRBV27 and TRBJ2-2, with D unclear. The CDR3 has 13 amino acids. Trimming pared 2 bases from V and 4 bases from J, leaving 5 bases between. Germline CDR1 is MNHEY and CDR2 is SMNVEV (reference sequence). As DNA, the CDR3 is TGTGCCAGCAGTTTAAGAAGCACCGGGGAGCTGTTTTTT. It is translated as CASSLRSTGELFF.

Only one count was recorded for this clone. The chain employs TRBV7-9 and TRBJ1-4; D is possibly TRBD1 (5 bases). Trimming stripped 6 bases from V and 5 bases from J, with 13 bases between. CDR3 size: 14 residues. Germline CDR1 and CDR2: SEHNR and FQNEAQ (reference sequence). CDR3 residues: CASRSGTENEKLFF. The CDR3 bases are TGTGCCAGCAGGTCCGGGACGGAAAATGAAAAACTGTTTTTT.

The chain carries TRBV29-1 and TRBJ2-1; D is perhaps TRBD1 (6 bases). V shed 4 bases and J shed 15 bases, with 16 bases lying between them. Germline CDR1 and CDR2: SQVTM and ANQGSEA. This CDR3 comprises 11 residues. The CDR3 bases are TGCAGCGTTGGGAGCTTACAGGGCCGGTTCTTC. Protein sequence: CSVGSLQGRFF.

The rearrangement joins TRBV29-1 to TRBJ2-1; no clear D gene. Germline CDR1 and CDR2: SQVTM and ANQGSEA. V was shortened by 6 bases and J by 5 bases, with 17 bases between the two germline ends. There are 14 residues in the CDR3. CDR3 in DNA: TGCAGCGTCGCTGGACGGATCGAAAACAATGAGCAGTTCTTC. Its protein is CSVAGRIENNEQFF.

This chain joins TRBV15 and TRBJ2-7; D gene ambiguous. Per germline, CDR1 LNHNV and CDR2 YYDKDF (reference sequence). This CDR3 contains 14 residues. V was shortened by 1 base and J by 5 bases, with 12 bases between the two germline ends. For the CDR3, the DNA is TGTGCCACCAGCAGAGTGGGCCCTCTTGACGAGCAGTACTTC. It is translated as CATSRVGPLDEQYF.

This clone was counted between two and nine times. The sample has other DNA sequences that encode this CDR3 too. The DNA of the CDR3 is TGTGCCAGTAGCTCGGGACAGACCTACGAGCAGTACTTC. This codes for CASSSGQTYEQYF. The chain has TRBV19 and TRBJ2-7, with 7 nucleotides matching TRBD1. The trim removed 6 bases at V and 2 bases at J, leaving 4 bases unmatched. The germline gives CDR1 LNHDA, CDR2 SQIVND (reference sequence). The CDR3 is made up of 13 amino acids.

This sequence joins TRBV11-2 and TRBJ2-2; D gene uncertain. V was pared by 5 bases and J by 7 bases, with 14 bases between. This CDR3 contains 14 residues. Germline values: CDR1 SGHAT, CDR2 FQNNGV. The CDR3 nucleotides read TGTGCCAGCAGCCCTGGTCCGTTTAACGGGGAGCTGTTTTTT. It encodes CASSPGPFNGELFF.

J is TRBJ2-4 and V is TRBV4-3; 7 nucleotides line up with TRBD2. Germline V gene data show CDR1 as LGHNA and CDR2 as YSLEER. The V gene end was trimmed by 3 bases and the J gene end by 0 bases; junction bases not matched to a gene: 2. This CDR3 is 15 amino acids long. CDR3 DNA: TGCGCCAGCAGCCAGGGGGGGGAAGCCAAAAACATTCAGTACTTC. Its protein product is CASSQGGEAKNIQYF.

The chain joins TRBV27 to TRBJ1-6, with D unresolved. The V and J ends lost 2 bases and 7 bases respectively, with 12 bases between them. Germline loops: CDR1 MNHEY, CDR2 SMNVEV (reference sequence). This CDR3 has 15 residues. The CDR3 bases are TGTGCCAGCAGTTTACCTAGGGCGGGGAATTCACCCCTCCACTTT. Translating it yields CASSLPRAGNSPLHF.

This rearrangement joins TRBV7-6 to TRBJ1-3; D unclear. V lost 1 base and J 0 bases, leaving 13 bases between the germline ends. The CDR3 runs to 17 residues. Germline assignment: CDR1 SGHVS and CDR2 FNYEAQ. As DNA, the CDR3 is TGTGCCAGCAGCTTAGAGCTGGGTTACAACTCTGGAAACACCATATATTTT. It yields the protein CASSLELGYNSGNTIYF. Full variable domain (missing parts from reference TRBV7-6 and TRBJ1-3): GAGVSQSPRYKVTKRGQDVALRCDPISGHVSLYWYRQALGQGPEFLTYFNYEAQQDKSGLPNDRFSAERPEGSISTLTIQRTEQRDSAMYRCASSLELGYNSGNTIYFGEGSWLTVV.

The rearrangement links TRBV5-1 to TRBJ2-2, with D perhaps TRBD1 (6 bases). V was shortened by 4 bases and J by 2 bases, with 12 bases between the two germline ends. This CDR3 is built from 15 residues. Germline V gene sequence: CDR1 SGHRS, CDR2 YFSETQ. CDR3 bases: TGCGCCAGCAGCCTGGGACACCGTAACACCGGGGAGCTGTTTTTT. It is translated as CASSLGHRNTGELFF.

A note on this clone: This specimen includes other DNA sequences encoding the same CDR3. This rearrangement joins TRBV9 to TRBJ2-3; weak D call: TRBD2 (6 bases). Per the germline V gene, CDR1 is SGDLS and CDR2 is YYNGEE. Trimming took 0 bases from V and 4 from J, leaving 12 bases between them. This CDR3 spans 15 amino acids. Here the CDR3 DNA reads TGTGCCAGCAGCGTAGTCGGGAGTAGCGCAGATACGCAGTATTTT. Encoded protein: CASSVVGSSADTQYF.

CDR3 region: CASSYPGHYEQYF. The CDR3 DNA sequence: TGTGCCAGCAGTTATCCCGGCCACTACGAGCAGTACTTC. The chain couples TRBV27 to TRBJ2-7; no firm D call. CDR1 is MNHEY and CDR2 is SMNVEV in the germline V gene (reference sequence). The V end was cut by 4 bases, the J end by 3 bases, with 10 bases between. The CDR3 has 13 amino acids.

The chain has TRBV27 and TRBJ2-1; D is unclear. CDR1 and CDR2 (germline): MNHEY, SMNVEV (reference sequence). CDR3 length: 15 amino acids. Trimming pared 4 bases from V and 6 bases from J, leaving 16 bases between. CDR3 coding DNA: TGTGCCAGCAGTTCACCTGGCGTAGCCCCCAATGAGCAGTTCTTC. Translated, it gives CASSSPGVAPNEQFF.

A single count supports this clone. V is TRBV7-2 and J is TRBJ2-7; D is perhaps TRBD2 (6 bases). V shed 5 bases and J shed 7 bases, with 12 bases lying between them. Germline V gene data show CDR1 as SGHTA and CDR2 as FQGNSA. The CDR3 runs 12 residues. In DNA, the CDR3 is TGTGCCAGCAGCGGAGGGGCGCGGGAGCAGTACTTC. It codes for CASSGGAREQYF.

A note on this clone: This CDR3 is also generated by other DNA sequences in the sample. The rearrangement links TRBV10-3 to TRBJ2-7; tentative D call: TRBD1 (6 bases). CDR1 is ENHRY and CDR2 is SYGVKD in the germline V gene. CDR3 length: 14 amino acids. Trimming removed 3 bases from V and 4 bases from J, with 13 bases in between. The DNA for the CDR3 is TGTGCCATCAGTGATGGGGGCAGGGGATACGAGCAGTACTTC. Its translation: CAISDGGRGYEQYF.

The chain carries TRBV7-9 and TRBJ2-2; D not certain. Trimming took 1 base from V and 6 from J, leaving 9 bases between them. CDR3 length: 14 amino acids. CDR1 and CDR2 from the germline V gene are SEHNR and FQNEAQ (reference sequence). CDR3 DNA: TGTGCCAGCAGCTTAGGGGTAGCTCCCGGGGAGCTGTTTTTT. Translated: CASSLGVAPGELFF.